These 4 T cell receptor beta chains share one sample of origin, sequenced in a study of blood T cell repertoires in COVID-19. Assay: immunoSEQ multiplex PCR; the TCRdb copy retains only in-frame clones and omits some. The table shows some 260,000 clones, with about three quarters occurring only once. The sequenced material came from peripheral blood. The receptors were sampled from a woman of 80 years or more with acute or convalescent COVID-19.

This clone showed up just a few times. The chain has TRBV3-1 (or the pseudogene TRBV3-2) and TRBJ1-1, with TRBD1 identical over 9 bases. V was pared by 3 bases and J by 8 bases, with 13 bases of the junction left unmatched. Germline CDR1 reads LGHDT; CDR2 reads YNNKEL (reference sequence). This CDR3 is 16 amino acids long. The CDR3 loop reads CASSHNPTGGNFEAFF. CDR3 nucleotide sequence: TGTGCCAGCAGCCACAACCCGACAGGGGGAAACTTCGAAGCTTTCTTT.

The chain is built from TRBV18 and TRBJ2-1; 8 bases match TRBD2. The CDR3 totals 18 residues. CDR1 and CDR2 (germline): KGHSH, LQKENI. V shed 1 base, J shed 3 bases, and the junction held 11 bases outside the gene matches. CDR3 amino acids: CASSPRLPLAGSYNEQFF. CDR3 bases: TGTGCCAGCTCACCACGGCTCCCTTTAGCGGGAAGCTACAATGAGCAGTTCTTC.

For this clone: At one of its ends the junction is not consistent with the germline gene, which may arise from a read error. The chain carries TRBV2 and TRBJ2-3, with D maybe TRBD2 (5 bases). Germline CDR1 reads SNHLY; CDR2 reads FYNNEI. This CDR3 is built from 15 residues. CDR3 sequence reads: CASTVDWSNTYTQYF. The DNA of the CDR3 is TGTGCCAGCACTGTGGACTGGAGTAACACATATACGCAGTATTTT.

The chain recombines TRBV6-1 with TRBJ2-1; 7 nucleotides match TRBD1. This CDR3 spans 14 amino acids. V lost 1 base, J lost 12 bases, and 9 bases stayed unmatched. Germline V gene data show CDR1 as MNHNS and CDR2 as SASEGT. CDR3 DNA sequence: TGTGCCAGCAGTGAAGTCGGGACAGCCGGAGTGCAGTTCTTC. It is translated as CASSEVGTAGVQFF.